This TCR beta chain was profiled in a study of OX40 agonist ivuxolimab in advanced cancers. Overall study: Three patients, one with hepatocellular carcinoma and two with cutaneous melanoma, achieved partial responses. Study results and limitations: Expanded clones tended on average to be more numerous among CD8+ T cells than CD4+. Clonal expansion from baseline to week 6 occurred in both CD4+ and CD8+ T cells.

Here immunoSEQ multiplex PCR was the method, and the copy in TCRdb shows in-frame clones only, minus some. The sample lists over 35,000 clones; 65% to 85% were seen once. Blood draws occurred at baseline, cycle 4 day 1, and cycle 7 day 1. As concerns this clone: Its antigen remains unidentified.

V lost 2 bases, J lost 3 bases, and 8 bases lay in between. Germline-derived CDR1 and CDR2 are MDHEN and SYDVKM. The CDR3 runs to 13 residues. The clonotype comes from an adult with an advanced solid tumor such as melanoma, head and neck, liver or kidney cancer. The V gene is TRBV28, the J gene TRBJ2-7, with D unclear. The sequencing here drew on CD4+ or CD8+ T cells sorted from blood, taken in a trial of the OX40 agonist ivuxolimab. CDR3 sequence: CASSLGPIYEQYF. CDR3 sequence (DNA): TGTGCCAGCAGTTTAGGTCCCATCTACGAGCAGTACTTC.